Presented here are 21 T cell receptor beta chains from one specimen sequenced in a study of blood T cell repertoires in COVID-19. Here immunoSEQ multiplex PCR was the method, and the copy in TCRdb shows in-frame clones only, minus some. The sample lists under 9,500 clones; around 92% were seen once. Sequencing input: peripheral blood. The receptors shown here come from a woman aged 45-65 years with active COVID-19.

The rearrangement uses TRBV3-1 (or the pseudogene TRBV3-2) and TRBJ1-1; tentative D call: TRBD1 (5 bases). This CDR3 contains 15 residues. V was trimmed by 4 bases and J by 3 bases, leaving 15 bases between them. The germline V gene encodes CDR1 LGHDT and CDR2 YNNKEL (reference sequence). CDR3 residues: CASSLRGRGDTEAFF. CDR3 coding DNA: TGTGCCAGCAGCCTCCGAGGCCGGGGGGACACTGAAGCTTTCTTT.

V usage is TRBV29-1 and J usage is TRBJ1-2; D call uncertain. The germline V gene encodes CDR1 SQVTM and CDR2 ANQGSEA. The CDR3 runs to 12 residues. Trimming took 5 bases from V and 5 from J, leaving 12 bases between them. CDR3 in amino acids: CSVKPGTYGYTF. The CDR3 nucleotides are TGCAGCGTTAAGCCAGGCACTTATGGCTACACCTTC.

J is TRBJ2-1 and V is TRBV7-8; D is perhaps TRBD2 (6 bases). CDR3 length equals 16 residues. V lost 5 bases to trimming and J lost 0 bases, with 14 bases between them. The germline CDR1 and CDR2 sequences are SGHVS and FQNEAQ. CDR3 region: CASSPGTPSSYNEQFF. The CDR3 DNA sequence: TGTGCCAGCAGCCCCGGGACTCCTAGCTCCTACAATGAGCAGTTCTTC.

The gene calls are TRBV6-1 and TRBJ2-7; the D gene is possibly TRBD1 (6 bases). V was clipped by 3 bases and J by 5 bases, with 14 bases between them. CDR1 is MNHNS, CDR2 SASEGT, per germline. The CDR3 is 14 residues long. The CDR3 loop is CASSEPGQVNEQYF. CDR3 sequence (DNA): TGTGCCAGCAGTGAGCCGGGACAAGTAAACGAGCAGTACTTC.

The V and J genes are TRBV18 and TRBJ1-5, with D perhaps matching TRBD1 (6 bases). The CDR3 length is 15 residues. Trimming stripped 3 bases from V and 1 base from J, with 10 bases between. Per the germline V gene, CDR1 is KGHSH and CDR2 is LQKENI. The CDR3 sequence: CASSPGQGSNQPQHF. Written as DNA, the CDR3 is TGTGCCAGCTCACCTGGGCAGGGGAGCAATCAGCCCCAGCATTTT. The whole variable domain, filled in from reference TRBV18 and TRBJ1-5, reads NAGVMQNPRHLVRRRGQEARLRCSPMKGHSHVYWYRQLPEEGLKFMVYLQKENIIDESGMPKERFSAEFPKEGPSILRIQQVVRGDSAAYFCASSPGQGSNQPQHFGDGTRLSIL.

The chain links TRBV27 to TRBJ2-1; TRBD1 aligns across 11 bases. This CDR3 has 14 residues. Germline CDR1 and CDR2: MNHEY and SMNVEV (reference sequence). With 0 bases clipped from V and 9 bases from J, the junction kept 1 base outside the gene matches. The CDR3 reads CASSLSGQGGEQFF. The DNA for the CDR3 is TGTGCCAGCAGTTTATCGGGACAGGGGGGTGAGCAGTTCTTC.

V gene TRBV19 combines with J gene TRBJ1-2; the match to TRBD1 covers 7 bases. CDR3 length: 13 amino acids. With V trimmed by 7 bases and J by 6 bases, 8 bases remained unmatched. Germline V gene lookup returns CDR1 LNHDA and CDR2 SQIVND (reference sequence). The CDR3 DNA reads TGTGCCAGTAAGGAATTCAGGGGGAATGGCTACACCTTC. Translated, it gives CASKEFRGNGYTF.

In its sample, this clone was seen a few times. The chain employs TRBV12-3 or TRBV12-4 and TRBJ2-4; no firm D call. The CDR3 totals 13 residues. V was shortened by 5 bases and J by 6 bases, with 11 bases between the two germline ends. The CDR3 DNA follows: TGTGCCAGCAGTCCCTCCGGTGGAAACATTCAGTACTTC. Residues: CASSPSGGNIQYF.

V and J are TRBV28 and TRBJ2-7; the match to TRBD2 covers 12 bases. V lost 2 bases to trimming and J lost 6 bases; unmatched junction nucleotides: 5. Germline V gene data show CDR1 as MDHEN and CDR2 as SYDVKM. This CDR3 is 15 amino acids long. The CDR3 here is CASSLPLGLAGEQYF. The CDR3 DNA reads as TGTGCCAGCAGTTTACCCCTGGGACTAGCGGGCGAGCAGTACTTC.

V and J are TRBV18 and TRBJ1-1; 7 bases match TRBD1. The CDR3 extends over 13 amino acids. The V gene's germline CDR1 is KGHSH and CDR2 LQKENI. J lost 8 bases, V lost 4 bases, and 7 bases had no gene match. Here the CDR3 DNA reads TGTGCCAGCTCACACCCACAGGGGACCGAAGCTTTCTTT. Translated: CASSHPQGTEAFF.

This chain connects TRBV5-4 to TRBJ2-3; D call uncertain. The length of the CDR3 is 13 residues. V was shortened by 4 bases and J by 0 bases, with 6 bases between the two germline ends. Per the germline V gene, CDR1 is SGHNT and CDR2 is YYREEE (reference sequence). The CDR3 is CASSADSTDTQYF. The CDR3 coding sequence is TGTGCCAGCAGCGCGGATAGCACAGATACGCAGTATTTT.

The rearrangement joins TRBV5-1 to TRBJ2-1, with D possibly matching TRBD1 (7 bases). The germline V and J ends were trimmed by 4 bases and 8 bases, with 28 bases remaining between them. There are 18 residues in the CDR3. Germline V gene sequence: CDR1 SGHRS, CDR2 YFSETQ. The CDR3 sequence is CASSPTGRRWPPADEQFF. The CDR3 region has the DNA TGCGCCAGCAGCCCGACAGGGAGGAGGTGGCCACCGGCTGATGAGCAGTTCTTC. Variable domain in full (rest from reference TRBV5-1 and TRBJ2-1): KAGVTQTPRYLIKTRGQQVTLSCSPISGHRSVSWYQQTPGQGLQFLFEYFSETQRNKGNFPGRFSGRQFSNSRSEMNVSTLELGDSALYLCASSPTGRRWPPADEQFFGPGTRLTVL.

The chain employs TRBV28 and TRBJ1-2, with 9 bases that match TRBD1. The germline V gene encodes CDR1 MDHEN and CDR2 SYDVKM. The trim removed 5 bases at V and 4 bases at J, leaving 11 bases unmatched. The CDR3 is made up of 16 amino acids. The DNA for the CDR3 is TGTGCCAGCAGTCTGGGCCCATTGACAGGGGGCTATGGCTACACCTTC. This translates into CASSLGPLTGGYGYTF.

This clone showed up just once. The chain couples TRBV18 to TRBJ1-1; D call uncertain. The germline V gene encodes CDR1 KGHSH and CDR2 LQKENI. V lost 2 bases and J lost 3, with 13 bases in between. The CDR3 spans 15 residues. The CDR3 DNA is TGTGCCAGCTCACCAATGGAGAGCACGGACACTGAAGCTTTCTTT. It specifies CASSPMESTDTEAFF.

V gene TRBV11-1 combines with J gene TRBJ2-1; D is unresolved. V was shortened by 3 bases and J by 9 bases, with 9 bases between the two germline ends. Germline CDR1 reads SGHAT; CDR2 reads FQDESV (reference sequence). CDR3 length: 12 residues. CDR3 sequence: CASSLVDLEQFF. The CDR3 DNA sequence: TGTGCCAGCAGCTTGGTAGATCTTGAGCAGTTCTTC.

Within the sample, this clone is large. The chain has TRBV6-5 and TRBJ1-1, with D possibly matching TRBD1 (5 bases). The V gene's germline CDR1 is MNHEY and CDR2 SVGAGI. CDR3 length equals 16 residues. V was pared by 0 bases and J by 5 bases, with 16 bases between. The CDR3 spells CASSYSSSGYVTEAFF. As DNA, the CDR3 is TGTGCCAGCAGTTACTCGAGTTCAGGGTATGTTACTGAAGCTTTCTTT.

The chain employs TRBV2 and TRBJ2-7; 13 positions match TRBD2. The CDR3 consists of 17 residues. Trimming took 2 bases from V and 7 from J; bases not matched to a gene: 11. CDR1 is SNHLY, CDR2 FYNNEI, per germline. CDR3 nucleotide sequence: TGTGCCAGCAGTGAATATGGCGGACTAGCGGGAGTGCGGGAGCAGTACTTC. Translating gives CASSEYGGLAGVREQYF.

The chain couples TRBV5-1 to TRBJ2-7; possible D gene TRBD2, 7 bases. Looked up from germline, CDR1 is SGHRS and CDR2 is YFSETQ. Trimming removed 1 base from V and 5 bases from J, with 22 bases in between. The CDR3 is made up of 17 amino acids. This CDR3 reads CASSLNIGRGDIHEQYF. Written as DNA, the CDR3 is TGCGCCAGCAGCTTGAACATTGGCCGGGGGGACATCCACGAGCAGTACTTC.

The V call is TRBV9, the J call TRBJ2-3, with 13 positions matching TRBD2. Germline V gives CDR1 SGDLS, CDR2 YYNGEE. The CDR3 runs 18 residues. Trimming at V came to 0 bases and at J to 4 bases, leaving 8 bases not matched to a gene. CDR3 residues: CASSVAPTSGRAPDTQYF. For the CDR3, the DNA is TGTGCCAGCAGCGTAGCCCCCACTAGCGGGAGGGCCCCAGATACGCAGTATTTT.

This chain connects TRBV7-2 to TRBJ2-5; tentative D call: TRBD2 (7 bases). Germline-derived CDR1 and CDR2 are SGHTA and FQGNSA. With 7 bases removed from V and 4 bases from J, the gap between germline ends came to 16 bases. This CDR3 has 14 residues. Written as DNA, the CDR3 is TGTGCCAGCAAACCCGGGGGGCCCCGAGAGACCCAGTACTTC. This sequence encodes CASKPGGPRETQYF.

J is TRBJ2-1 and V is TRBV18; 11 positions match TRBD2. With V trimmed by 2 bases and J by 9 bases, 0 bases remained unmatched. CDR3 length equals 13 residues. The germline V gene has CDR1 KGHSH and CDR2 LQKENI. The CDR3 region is CASSPGLAGEQFF. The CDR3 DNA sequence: TGTGCCAGCTCACCAGGACTAGCGGGTGAGCAGTTCTTC.